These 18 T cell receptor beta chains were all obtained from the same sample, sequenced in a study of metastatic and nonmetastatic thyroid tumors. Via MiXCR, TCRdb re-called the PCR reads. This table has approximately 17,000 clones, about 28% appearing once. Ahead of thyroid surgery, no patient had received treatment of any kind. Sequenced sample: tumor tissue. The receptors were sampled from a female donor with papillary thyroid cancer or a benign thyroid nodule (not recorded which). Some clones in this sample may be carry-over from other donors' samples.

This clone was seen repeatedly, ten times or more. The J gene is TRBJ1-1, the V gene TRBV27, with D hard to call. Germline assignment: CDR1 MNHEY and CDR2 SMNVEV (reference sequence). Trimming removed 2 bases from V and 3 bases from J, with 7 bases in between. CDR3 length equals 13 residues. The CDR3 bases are TGTGCCAGCAGTTTACGTTCGTACACTGAAGCTTTCTTT. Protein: CASSLRSYTEAFF.

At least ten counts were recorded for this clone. CDR3 bases: TGTGCCAGCAGCCAGACAGGGAGGGACACTGAAGCTTTCTTT. This sequence encodes CASSQTGRDTEAFF. The rearrangement joins TRBV3-1 to TRBJ1-1; TRBD1 agrees at 7 bases. The V gene end was trimmed by 3 bases and the J gene end by 3 bases; junction bases not matched to a gene: 4. This CDR3 spans 14 amino acids. Germline CDR1 is LGHDT and CDR2 is YNNKEL (reference sequence).

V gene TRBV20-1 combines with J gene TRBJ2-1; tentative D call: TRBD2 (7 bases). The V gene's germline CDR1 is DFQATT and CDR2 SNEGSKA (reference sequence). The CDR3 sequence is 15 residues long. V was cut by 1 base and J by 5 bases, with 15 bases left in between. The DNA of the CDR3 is TGCAGTGCTAGAGTTCGGGGGGCGTCGAACAATGAGCAGTTCTTC. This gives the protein CSARVRGASNNEQFF.

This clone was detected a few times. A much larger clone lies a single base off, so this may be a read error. The CDR3 region is CSVDPGIRTQAFF. In DNA, the CDR3 is TGCAGCGTTGACCCCGGGATAAGAACTCAAGCTTTCTTT. The V gene is TRBV29-1, the J gene TRBJ1-1; D ambiguous. In germline, CDR1 is SQVTM, CDR2 ANQGSEA. V was clipped by 3 bases and J by 9 bases, with 17 bases between them. The CDR3 has 13 residues.

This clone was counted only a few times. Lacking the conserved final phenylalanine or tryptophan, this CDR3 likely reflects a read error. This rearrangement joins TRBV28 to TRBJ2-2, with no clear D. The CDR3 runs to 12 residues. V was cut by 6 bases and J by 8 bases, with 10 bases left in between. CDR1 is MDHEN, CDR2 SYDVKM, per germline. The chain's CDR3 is CASSLVWGELFS. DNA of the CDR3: TGTGCCAGCAGCTTAGTCTGGGGGGAGCTGTTTTCT.

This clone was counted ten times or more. The CDR3 is CASSRNFEAFF. CDR3 nucleotide sequence: TGTGCCAGCAGTAGGAACTTTGAAGCTTTCTTT. The chain joins TRBV12-3 or TRBV12-4 to TRBJ1-1; D ambiguous. V was clipped by 5 bases and J by 7 bases, with 8 bases between them. The CDR3 extends over 11 amino acids.

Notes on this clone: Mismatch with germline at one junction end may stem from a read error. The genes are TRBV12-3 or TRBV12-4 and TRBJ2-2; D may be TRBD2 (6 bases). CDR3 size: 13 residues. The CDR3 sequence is CASSDSNTGGLFF. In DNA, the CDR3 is TGTGCCAGCAGTGACAGTAACACCGGGGGGCTGTTTTTT.

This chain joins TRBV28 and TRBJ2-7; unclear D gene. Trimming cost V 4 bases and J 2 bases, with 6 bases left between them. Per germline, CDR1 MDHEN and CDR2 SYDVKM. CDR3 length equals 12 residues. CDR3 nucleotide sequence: TGTGCCAGCAGTTGGGCTGCCTACGAGCAGTACTTC. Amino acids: CASSWAAYEQYF.

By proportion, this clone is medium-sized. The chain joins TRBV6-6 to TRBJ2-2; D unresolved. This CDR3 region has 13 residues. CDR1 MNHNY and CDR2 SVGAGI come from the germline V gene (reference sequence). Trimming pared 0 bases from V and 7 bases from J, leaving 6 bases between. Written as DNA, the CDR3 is TGTGCCAGCAGTTACTCGATAGGCGGGGAGCTGTTTTTT. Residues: CASSYSIGGELFF.

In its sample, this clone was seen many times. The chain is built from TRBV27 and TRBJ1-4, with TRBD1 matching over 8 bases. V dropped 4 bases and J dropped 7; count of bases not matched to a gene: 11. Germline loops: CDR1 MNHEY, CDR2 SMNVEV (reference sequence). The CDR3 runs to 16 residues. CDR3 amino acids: CASSYGAAGGVEKLFF. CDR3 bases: TGTGCCAGCAGTTATGGGGCCGCAGGGGGCGTTGAAAAACTGTTTTTT.

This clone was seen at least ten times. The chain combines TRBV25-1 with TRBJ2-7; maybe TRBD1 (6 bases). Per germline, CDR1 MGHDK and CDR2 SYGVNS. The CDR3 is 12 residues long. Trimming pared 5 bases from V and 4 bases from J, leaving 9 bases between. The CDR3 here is CASSPRGYEQYF. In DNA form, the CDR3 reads TGTGCCAGCAGTCCCAGGGGATACGAGCAGTACTTC.

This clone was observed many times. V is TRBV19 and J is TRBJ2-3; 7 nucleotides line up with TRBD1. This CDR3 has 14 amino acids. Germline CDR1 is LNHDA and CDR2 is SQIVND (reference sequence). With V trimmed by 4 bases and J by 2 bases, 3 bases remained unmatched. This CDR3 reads CASSRTGHTDTQYF. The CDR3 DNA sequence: TGTGCCAGTAGTAGGACAGGCCACACAGATACGCAGTATTTT.

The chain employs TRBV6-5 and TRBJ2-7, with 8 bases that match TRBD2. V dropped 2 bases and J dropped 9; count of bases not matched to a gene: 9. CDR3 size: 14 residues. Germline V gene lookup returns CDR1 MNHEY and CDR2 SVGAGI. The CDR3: CASSYERELSGQYF. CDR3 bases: TGTGCCAGCAGTTACGAGCGGGAGTTATCCGGGCAGTACTTC.

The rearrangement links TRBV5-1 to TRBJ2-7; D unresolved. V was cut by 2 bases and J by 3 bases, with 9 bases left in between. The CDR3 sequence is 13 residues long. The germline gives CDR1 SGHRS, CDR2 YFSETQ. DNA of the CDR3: TGCGCCAGCAGCTTAAGGTTTTTCTACGAGCAGTACTTC. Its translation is CASSLRFFYEQYF. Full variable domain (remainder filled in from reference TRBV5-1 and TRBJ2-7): KAGVTQTPRYLIKTRGQQVTLSCSPISGHRSVSWYQQTPGQGLQFLFEYFSETQRNKGNFPGRFSGRQFSNSRSEMNVSTLELGDSALYLCASSLRFFYEQYFGPGTRLTVT.

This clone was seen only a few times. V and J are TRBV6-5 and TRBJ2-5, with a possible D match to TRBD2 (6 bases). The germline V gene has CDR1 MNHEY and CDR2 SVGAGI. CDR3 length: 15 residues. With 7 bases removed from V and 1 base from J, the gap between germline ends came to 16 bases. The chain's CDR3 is CASISIRGTQETQYF. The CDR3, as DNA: TGTGCCAGCATTTCTATTCGGGGGACCCAAGAGACCCAGTACTTC.

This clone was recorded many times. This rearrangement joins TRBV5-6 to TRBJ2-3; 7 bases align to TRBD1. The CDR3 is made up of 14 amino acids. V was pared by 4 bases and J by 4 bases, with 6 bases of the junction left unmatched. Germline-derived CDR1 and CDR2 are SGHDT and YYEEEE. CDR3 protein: CASSEGQVADTQYF. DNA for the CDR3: TGTGCCAGCAGCGAAGGACAGGTGGCAGATACGCAGTATTTT.

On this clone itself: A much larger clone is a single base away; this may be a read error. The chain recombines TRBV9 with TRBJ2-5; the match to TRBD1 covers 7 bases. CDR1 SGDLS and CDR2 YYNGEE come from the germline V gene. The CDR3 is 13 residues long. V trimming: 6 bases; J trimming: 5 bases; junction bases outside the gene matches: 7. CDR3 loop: CASIPTGPETQYF. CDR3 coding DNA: TGTGCCAGCATCCCGACAGGGCCCGAGACCCAGTACTTC.

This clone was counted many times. CDR3: CASSHSFRGGLGYGYTF. The CDR3 DNA follows: TGTGCCAGCAGCCACTCCTTCCGCGGGGGATTGGGCTATGGCTACACCTTC. This chain joins TRBV16 and TRBJ1-2, with D possibly matching TRBD1 (5 bases). The CDR3 loop spans 17 amino acids. Germline CDR1 and CDR2: KGHSY and FQNENV. Trimming took 3 bases from V and 4 from J, leaving 21 bases between them.